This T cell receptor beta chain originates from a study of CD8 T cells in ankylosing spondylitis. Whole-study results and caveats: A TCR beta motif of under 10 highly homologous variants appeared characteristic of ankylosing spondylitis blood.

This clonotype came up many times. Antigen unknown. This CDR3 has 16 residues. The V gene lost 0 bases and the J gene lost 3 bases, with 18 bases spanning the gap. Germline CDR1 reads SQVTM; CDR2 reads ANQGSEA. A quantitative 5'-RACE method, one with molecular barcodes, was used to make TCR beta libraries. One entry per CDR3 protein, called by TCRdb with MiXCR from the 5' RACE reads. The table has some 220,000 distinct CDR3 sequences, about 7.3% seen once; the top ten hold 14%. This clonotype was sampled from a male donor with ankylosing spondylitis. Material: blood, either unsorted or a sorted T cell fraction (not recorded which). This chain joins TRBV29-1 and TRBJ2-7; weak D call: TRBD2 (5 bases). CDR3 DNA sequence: TGCAGCGTTGAAGAAGTGGTAGGAGGCCAGCTCTACGAGCAGTACTTC. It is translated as CSVEEVVGGQLYEQYF.